This TCR beta chain was obtained from a study of neurological immune-mediated disorders. The study's findings and limits: The greatest degree of TCR clonal expansion was observed in HTLV-1-associated myelopathy, with the lowest in multiple sclerosis, below that of healthy controls.

At least ten counts were recorded for this clonotype. Its antigen is unknown. This CDR3 is built from 13 residues. Germline CDR1 is DFQATT and CDR2 is SNEGSKA (reference sequence). Trimming shortened V by 1 base and J by 1 base, and 8 bases separated the two germline ends. TCRdb reanalysed the 5' RACE reads using MiXCR and keeps one entry per CDR3 protein. The sample includes about 24,000 distinct CDR3 sequences, 5.5% to 8% of them seen just once. Specimen: PBMCs. This rearrangement joins TRBV20-1 to TRBJ2-7; TRBD1 might be the D (6 bases). This clonotype was sampled from a woman between 35 and 50 years old in good health. The CDR3 bases are TGCAGTGCTAGAGGCCAGGGGTCCTACGAGCAGTACTTC. Translating gives CSARGQGSYEQYF.